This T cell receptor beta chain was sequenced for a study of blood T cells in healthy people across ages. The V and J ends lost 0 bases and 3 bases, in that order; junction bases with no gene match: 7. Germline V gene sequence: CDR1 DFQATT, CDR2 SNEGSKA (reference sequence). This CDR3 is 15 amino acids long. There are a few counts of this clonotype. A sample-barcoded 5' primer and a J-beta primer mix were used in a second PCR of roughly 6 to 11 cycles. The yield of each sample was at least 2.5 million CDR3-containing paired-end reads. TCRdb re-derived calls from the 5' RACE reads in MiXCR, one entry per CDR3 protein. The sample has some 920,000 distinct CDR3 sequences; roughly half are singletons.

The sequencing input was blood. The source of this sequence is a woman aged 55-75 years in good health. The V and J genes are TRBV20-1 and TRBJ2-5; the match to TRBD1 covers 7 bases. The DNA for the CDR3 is TGCAGTGCTAGAGATGCTCACAGGGGAGAAGAGACCCAGTACTTC. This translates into CSARDAHRGEETQYF.